The T cell receptor beta chain described here comes from a study of human thymus T cells. General study findings and limits: In thymic and blood repertoires alike, V and J usage looked biased. What related research reported was that thymic repertoires overlapped highly among unrelated individuals.

Corrective heart surgery yielded resections, and these provided the thymus tissue. Turning to this clone: Its target is unknown.

This CDR3 contains 16 residues. The ends were cut back, 1 base at V and 6 bases at J, with 19 bases in the middle. Germline lookup yields CDR1 LGHNA and CDR2 YSLEER. Profiled with immunoSEQ multiplex PCR; TCRdb holds only in-frame clones, not every one. The repertoire consists of some 78,000 clones, with 96% occurring once and the leading ten covering around 0.03%. This receptor was taken from a boy under three years old with a congenital heart defect but otherwise immunologically healthy. Specimen: thymus tissue. This chain joins TRBV4-3 and TRBJ2-7, with D possibly TRBD1 on 5 matching bases. The CDR3 loop reads CASSQAPRSRVIEQYF. CDR3 DNA sequence: TGCGCCAGCAGCCAAGCCCCCAGGTCCAGGGTGATCGAGCAGTACTTC.